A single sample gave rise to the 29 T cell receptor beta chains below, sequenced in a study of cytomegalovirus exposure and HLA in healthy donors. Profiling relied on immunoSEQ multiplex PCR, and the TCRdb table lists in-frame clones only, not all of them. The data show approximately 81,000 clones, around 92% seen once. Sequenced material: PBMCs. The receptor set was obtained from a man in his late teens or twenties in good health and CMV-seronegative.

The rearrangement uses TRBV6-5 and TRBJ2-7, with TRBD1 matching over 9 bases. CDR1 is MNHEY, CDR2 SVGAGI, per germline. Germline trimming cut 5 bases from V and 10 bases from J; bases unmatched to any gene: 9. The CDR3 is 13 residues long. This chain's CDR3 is CASSRGTGQRQYF. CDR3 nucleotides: TGTGCCAGCAGTCGGGGGACAGGGCAAAGACAGTACTTC.

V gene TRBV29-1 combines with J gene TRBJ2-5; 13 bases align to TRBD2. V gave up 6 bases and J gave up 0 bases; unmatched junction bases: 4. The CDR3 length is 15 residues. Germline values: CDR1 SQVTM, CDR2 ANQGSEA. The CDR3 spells CSVKGTSGDQETQYF. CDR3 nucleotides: TGCAGCGTAAAAGGGACTAGCGGGGACCAAGAGACCCAGTACTTC.

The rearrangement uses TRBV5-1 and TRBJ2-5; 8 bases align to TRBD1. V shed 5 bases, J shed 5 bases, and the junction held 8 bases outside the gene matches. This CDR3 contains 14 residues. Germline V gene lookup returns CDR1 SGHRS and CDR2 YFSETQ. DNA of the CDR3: TGCGCCAGCAGGGGGGGACAGGCTAAGGAGACCCAGTACTTC. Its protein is CASRGGQAKETQYF.

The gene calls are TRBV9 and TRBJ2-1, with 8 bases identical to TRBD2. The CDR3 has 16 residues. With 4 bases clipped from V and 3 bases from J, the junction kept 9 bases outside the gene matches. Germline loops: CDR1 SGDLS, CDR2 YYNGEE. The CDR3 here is CASSPLAGGHYNEQFF. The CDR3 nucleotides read TGTGCCAGCAGCCCGCTTGCGGGAGGACACTACAATGAGCAGTTCTTC.

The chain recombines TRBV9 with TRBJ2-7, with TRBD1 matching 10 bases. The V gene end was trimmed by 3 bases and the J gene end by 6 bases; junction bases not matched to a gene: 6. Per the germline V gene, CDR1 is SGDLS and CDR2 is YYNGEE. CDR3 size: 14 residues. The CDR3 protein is CASSAGQGSSEQYF. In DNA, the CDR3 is TGTGCCAGCAGCGCGGGACAGGGGTCATCCGAGCAGTACTTC.

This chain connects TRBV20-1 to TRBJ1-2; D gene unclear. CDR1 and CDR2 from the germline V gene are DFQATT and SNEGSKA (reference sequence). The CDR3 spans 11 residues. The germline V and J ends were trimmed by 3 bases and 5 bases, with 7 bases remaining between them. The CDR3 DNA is TGCAGTGCTAGGGGAGCTTATGGCTACACCTTC. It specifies CSARGAYGYTF.

The CDR3 spells CASSETENLRAYEQYF. The CDR3 bases are TGTGCCAGCAGTGAAACCGAGAACCTCCGGGCCTACGAGCAGTACTTC. The chain joins TRBV6-1 to TRBJ2-7; D uncertain. Germline-derived CDR1 and CDR2 are MNHNS and SASEGT. The V gene lost 2 bases and the J gene lost 2 bases, with 16 bases spanning the gap. The length of the CDR3 is 16 residues.

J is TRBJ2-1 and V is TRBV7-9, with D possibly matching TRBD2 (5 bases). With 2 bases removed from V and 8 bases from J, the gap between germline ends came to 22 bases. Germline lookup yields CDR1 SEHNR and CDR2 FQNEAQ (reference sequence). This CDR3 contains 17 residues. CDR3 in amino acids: CASSLMDRRWRRHEQFF. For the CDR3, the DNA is TGTGCCAGCAGCTTAATGGATAGGAGGTGGCGGAGGCATGAGCAGTTCTTC.

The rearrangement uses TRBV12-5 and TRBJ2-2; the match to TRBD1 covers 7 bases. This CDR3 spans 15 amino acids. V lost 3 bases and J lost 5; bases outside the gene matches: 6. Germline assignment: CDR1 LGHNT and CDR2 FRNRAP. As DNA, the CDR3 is TGTGCTAGTGGTTTTGTGGACAGGCCGACCGGGGAGCTGTTTTTT. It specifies CASGFVDRPTGELFF. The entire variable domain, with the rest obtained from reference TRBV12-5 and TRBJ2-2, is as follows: DARVTQTPRHKVTEMGQEVTMRCQPILGHNTVFWYRQTMMQGLELLAYFRNRAPLDDSGMPKDRFSAEMPDATLATLKIQPSEPRDSAVYFCASGFVDRPTGELFFGEGSRLTVL.

The DNA of the CDR3 is TGTGCCAGTAGTCCACAGGTCTTGTATGGCTACACCTTC. Its translation is CASSPQVLYGYTF. This sequence joins TRBV19 and TRBJ1-2; perhaps TRBD1 as D (5 bases). This CDR3 is built from 13 residues. The V gene's germline CDR1 is LNHDA and CDR2 SQIVND (reference sequence). The V end was cut by 5 bases, the J end by 5 bases, with 12 bases between.

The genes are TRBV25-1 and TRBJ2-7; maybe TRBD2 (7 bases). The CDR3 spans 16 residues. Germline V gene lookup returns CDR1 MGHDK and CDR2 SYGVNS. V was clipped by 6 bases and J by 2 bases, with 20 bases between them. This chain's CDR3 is CASSGRQGTPTYEQYF. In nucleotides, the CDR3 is TGTGCCAGCAGCGGGAGGCAGGGGACTCCTACCTACGAGCAGTACTTC.

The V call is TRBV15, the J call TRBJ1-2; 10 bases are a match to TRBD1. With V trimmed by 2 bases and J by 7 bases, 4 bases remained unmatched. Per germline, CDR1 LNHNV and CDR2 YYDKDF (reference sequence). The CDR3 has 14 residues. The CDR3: CATSRRQGAGGYTF. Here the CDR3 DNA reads TGTGCCACCAGCAGACGACAGGGGGCGGGTGGCTACACCTTC. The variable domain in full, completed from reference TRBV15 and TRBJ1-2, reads DAMVIQNPRYQVTQFGKPVTLSCSQTLNHNVMYWYQQKSSQAPKLLFHYYDKDFNNEADTPDNFQSRRPNTSFCFLDIRSPGLGDTAMYLCATSRRQGAGGYTFGSGTRLTVV.

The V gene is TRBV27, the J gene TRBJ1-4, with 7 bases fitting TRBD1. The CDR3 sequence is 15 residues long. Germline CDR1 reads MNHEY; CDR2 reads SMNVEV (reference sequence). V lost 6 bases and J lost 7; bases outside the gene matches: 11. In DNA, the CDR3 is TGTGCCAGCAGACTTACAGGGGCGGGGGGTGAAAAACTGTTTTTT. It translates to CASRLTGAGGEKLFF.

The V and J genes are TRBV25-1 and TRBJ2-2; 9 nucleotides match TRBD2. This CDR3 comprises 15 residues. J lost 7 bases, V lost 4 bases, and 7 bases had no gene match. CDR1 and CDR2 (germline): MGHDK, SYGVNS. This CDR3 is CASSGAGGPVGELFF. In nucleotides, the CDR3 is TGTGCCAGCAGTGGGGCGGGAGGGCCCGTCGGGGAGCTGTTTTTT.

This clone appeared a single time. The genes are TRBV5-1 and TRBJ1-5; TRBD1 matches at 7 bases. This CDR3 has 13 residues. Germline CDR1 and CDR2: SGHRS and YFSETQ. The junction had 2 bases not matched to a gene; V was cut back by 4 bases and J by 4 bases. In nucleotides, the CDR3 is TGCGCCAGCAGCCGGGACAGTAATCAGCCCCAGCATTTT. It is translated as CASSRDSNQPQHF.

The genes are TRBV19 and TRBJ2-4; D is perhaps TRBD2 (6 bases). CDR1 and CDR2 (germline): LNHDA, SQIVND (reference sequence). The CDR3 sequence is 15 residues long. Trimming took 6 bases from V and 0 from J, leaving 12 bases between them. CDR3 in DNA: TGTGCCAGTAGCAGGGAGGATGTAGCCAAAAACATTCAGTACTTC. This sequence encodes CASSREDVAKNIQYF.

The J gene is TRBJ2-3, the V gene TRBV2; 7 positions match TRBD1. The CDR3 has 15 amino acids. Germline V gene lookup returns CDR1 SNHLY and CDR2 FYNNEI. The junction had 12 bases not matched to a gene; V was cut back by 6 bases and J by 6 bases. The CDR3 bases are TGTGCCAGCAGGGCAACAGGGGTCCTGCTGGATACGCAGTATTTT. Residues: CASRATGVLLDTQYF. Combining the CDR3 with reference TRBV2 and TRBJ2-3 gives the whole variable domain EPEVTQTPSHQVTQMGQEVILRCVPISNHLYFYWYRQILGQKVEFLVSFYNNEISEKSEIFDDQFSVERPDGSNFTLKIRSTKLEDSAMYFCASRATGVLLDTQYFGPGTRLTVL.

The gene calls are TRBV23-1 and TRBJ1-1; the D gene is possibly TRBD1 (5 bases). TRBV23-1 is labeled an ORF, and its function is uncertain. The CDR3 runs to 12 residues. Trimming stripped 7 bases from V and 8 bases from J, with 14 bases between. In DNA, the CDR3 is TGCGCCAGCACGATCTGGGGGGTAGAAGCTTTCTTT. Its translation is CASTIWGVEAFF.

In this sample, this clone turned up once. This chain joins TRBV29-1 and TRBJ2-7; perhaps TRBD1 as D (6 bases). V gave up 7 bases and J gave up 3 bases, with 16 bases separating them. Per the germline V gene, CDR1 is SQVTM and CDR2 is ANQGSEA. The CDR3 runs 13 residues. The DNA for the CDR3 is TGCAGCGCCGAACAGGGTCATGGCTACGAGCAGTACTTC. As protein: CSAEQGHGYEQYF.

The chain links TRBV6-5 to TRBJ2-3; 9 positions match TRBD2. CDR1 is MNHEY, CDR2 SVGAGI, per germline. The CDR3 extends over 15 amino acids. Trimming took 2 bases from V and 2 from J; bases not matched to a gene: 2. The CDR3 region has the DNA TGTGCCAGCAGTTACGCTAGCGGGGCCACAGATACGCAGTATTTT. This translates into CASSYASGATDTQYF.

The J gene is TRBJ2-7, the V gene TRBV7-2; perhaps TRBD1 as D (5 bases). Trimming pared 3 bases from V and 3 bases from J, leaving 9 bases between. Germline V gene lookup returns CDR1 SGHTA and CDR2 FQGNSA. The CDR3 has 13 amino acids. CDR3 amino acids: CASSLTQGYEQYF. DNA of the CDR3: TGTGCCAGCAGCTTGACGCAGGGCTACGAGCAGTACTTC.

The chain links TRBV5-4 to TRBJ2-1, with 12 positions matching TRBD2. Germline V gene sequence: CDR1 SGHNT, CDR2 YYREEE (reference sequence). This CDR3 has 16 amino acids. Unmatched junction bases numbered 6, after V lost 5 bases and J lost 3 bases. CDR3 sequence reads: CASRKSSGGDYNEQFF. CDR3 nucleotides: TGTGCCAGCAGAAAATCTAGCGGGGGGGACTACAATGAGCAGTTCTTC.

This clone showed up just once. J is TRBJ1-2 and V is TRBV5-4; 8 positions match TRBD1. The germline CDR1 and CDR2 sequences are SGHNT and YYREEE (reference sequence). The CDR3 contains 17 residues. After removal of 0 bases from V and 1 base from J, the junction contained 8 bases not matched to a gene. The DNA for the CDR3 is TGTGCCAGCAGCTTGGGGCCACAGGGGGGCAATAACTATGGCTACACCTTC. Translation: CASSLGPQGGNNYGYTF.

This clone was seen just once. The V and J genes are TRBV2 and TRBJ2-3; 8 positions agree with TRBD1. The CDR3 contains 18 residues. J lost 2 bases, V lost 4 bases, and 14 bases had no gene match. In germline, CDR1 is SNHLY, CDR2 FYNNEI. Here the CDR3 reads CASSGAGGRIRSTDTQYF. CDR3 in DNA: TGTGCCAGCAGTGGGGCAGGGGGCAGGATACGATCCACAGATACGCAGTATTTT.

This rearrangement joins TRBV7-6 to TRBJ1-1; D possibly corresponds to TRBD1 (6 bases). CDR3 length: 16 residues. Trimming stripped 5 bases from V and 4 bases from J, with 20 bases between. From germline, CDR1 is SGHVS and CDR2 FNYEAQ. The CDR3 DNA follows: TGTGCCAGCAGCCTAGAGGGGGGGCGCAGGGGCACTGAAGCTTTCTTT. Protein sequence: CASSLEGGRRGTEAFF.

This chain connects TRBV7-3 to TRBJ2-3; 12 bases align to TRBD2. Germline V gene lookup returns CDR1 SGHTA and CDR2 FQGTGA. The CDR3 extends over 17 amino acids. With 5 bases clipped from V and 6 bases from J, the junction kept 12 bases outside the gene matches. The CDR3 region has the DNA TGTGCCAGCAGCCAGTTTTCGAGACTAGCGGGAGATGATACGCAGTATTTT. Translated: CASSQFSRLAGDDTQYF.

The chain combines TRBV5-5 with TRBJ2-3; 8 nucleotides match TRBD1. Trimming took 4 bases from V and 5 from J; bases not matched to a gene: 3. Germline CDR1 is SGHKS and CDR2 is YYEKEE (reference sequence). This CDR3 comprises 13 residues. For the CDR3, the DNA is TGTGCCAGCAGCGCGACAGGGGTAGATACGCAGTATTTT. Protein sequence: CASSATGVDTQYF.

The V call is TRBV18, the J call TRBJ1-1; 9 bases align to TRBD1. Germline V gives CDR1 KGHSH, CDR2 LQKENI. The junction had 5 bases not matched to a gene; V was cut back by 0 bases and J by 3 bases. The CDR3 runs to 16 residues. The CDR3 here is CASSPPGQGYDTEAFF. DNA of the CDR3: TGTGCCAGCTCACCACCGGGACAGGGCTACGACACTGAAGCTTTCTTT.

The CDR3, as DNA: TGTGCCAGCAGTCCACAGGGGGCTGGAAACACCATATATTTT. Its translation: CASSPQGAGNTIYF. The V and J genes are TRBV11-2 and TRBJ1-3; 8 bases are a match to TRBD1. Trimming at V came to 6 bases and at J to 2 bases, leaving 3 bases not matched to a gene. CDR1 is SGHAT and CDR2 is FQNNGV in the germline V gene. CDR3 length equals 14 residues. Supplemented by reference TRBV11-2 and TRBJ1-3, the full variable domain reads EAGVAQSPRYKIIEKRQSVAFWCNPISGHATLYWYQQILGQGPKLLIQFQNNGVVDDSQLPKDRFSAERLKGVDSTLKIQPAKLEDSAVYLCASSPQGAGNTIYFGEGSWLTVV.